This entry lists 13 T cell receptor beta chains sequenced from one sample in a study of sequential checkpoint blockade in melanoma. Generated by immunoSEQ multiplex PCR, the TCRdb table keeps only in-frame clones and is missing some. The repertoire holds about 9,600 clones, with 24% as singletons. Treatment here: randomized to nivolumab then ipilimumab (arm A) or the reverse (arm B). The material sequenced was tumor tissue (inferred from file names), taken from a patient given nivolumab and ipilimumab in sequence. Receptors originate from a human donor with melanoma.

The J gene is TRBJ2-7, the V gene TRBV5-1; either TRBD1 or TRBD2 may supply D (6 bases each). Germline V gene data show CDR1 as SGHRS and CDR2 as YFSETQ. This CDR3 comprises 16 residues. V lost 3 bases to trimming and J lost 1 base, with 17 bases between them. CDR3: CASSSDERRGSYEQYF. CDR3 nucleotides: TGCGCCAGCAGCTCAGATGAGCGGAGGGGGTCCTACGAGCAGTACTTC.

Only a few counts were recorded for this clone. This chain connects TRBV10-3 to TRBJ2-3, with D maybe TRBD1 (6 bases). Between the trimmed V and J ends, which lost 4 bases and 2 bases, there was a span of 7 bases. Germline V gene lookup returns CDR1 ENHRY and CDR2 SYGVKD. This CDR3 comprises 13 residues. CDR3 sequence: CAISGDTTDTQYF. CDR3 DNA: TGTGCCATCAGTGGGGACACCACAGATACGCAGTATTTT.

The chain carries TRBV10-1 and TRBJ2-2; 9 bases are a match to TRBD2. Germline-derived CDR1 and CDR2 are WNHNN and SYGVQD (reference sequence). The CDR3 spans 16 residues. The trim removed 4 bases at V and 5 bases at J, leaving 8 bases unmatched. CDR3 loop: CASSGLAVVSTGELFF. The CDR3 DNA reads TGCGCCAGCAGTGGACTAGCGGTAGTGTCAACCGGGGAGCTGTTTTTT.

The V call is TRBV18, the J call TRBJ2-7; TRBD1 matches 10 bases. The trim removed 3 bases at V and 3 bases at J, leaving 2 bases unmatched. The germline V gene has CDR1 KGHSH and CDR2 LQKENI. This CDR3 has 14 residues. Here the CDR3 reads CASSPGTGVYEQYF. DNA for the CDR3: TGTGCCAGCTCACCGGGGACAGGGGTCTACGAGCAGTACTTC.

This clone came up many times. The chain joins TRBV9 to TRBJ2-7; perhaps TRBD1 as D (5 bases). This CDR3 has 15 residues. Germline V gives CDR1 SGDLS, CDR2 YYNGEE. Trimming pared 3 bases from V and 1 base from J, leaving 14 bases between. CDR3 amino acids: CASSEGSGVSYEQYF. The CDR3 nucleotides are TGTGCCAGCAGCGAGGGGTCCGGCGTTTCCTACGAGCAGTACTTC.

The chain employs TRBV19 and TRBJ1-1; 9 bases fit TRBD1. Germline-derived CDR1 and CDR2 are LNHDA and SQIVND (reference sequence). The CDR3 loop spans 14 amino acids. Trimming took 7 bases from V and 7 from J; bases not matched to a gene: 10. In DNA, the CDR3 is TGTGCCAGTATCTCCCACAGGGGGCCTTTTGAAGCTTTCTTT. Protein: CASISHRGPFEAFF.

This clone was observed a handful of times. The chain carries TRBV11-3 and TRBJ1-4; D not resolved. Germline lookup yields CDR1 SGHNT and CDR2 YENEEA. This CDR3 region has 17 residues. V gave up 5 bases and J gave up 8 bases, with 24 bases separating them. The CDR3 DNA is TGTGCCAGCAGCCAGCAAGGCCGGGCCCTCTTAGGGGAAAAACTGTTTTTT. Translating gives CASSQQGRALLGEKLFF.

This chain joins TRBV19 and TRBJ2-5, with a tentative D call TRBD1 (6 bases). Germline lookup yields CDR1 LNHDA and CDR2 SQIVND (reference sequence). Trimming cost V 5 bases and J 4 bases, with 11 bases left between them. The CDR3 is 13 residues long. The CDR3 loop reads CASSPAGVETQYF. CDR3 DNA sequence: TGTGCCAGTAGTCCGGCAGGGGTAGAGACCCAGTACTTC.

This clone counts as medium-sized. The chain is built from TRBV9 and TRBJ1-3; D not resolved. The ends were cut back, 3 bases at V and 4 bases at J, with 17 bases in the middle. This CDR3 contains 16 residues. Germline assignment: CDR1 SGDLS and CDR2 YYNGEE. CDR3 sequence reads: CASSARPAKMGNTIYF. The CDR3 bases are TGTGCCAGCAGCGCCCGACCGGCCAAGATGGGAAACACCATATATTTT.

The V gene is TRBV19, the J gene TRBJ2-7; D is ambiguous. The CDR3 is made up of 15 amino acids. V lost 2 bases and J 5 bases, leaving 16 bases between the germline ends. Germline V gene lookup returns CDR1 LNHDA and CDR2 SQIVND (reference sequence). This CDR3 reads CASSISNAGFHEQYF. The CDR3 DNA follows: TGTGCCAGTAGTATATCAAACGCCGGATTTCACGAGCAGTACTTC. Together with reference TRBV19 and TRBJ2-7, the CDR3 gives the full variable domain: DGGITQSPKYLFRKEGQNVTLSCEQNLNHDAMYWYRQDPGQGLRLIYYSQIVNDFQKGDIAEGYSVSREKKESFPLTVTSAQKNPTAFYLCASSISNAGFHEQYFGPGTRLTVT.

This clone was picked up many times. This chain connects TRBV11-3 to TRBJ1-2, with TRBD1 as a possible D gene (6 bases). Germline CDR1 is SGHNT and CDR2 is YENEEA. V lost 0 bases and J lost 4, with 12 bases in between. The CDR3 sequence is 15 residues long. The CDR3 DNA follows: TGTGCCAGCAGCTTAGATTTAGGGGACATCTATGGCTACACCTTC. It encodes CASSLDLGDIYGYTF.

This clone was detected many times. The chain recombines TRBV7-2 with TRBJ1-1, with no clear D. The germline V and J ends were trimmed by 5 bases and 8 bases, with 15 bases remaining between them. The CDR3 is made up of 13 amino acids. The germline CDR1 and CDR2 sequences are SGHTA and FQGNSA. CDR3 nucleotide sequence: TGTGCCAGCAGCCCCCAGATGGCCCGAGAAGCTTTCTTT. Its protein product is CASSPQMAREAFF.

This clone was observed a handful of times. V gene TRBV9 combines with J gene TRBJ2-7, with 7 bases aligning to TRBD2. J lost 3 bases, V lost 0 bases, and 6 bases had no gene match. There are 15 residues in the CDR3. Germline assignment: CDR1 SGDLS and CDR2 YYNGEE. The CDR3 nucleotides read TGTGCCAGCAGCGTAGGAAGTAGCGGGCTCTACGAGCAGTACTTC. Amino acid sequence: CASSVGSSGLYEQYF.